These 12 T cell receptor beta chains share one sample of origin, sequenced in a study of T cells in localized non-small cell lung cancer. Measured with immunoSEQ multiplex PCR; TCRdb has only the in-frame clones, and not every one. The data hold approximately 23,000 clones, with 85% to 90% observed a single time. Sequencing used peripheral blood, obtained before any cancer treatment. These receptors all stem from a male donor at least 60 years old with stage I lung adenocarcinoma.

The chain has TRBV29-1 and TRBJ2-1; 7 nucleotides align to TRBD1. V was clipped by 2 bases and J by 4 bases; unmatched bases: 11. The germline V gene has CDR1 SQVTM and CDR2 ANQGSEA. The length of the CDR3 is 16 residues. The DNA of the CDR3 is TGCAGCGTTGAACCCCCTGACAGGGTCTCATACAATGAGCAGTTCTTC. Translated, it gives CSVEPPDRVSYNEQFF.

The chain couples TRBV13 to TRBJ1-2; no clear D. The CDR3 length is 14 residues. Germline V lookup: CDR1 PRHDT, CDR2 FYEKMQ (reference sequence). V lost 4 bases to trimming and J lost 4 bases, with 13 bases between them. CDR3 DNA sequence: TGTGCCAGCAGCTCCTTTCACAATATCTATGGCTACACCTTC. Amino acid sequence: CASSSFHNIYGYTF.

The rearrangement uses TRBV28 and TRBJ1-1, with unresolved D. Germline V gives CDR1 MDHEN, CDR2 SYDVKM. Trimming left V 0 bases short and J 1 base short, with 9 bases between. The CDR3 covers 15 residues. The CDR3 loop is CASSLWGSTNTEAFF. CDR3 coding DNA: TGTGCCAGCAGTTTATGGGGCAGCACGAACACTGAAGCTTTCTTT.

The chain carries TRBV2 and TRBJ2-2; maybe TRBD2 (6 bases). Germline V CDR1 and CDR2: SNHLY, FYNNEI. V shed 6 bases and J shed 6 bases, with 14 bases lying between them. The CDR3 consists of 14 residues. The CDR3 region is CASRDLREAGELFF. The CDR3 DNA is TGTGCCAGCAGGGACCTGAGGGAGGCCGGGGAGCTGTTTTTT.

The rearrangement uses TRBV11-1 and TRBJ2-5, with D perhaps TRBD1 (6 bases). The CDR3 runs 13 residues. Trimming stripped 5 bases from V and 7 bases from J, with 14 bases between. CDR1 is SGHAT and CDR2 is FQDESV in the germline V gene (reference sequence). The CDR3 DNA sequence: TGTGCCAGCAGCCCCGGACAGAGGGGGACCCAGTACTTC. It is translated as CASSPGQRGTQYF.

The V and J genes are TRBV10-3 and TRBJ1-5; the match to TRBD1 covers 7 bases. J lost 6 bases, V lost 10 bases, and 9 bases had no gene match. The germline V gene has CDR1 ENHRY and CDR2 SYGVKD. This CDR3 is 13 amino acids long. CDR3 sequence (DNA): TGTGCCACCCGGGTGGACAGGTTTCAGCCCCAGCATTTT. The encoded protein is CATRVDRFQPQHF.

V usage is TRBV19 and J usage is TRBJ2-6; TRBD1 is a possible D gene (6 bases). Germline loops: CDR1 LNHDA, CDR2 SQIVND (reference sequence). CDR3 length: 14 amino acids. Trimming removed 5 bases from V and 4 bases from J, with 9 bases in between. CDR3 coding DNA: TGTGCCAGTAGTGGACAGACAGGGGCCAACGTCCTGACTTTC. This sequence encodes CASSGQTGANVLTF.

Written as DNA, the CDR3 is TGTGCCAGCAGCCCGATCCCGGGACAGGGTGCAAGTATACATCAGCCCCAGCATTTT. Translating it yields CASSPIPGQGASIHQPQHF. This chain uses TRBV19 with TRBJ1-5; TRBD1 agrees at 9 bases. There are 19 residues in the CDR3. Germline CDR1 reads LNHDA; CDR2 reads SQIVND (reference sequence). V gave up 9 bases and J gave up 5 bases; unmatched junction bases: 23.

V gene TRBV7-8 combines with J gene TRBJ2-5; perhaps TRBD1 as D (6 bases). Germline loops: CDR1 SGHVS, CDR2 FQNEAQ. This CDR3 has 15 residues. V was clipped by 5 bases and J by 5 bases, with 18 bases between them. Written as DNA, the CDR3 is TGTGCCAGCAGCCCCGGACAGAGCAGTAGGGAGACCCAGTACTTC. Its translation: CASSPGQSSRETQYF.

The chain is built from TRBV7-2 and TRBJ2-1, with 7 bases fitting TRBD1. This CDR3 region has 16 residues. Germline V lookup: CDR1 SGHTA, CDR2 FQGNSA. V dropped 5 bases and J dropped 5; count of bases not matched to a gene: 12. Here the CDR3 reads CASSRRITGADNEQFF. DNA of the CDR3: TGTGCCAGCAGCCGAAGGATCACAGGGGCGGACAATGAGCAGTTCTTC.

The CDR3, as DNA: TGTGCCAGCGGGGATTTGTCCTACGAGCAGTACTTC. Translation: CASGDLSYEQYF. J is TRBJ2-7 and V is TRBV7-2; no firm D call. V lost 8 bases and J lost 1, with 9 bases in between. CDR1 and CDR2 from the germline V gene are SGHTA and FQGNSA. The CDR3 loop spans 12 amino acids.

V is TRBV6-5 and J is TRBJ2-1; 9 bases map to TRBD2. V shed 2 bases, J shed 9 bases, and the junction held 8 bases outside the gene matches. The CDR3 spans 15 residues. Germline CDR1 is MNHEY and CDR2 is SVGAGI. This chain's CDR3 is CASSYSAGGPSEQFF. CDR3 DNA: TGTGCCAGCAGTTACAGTGCGGGAGGGCCCAGTGAGCAGTTCTTC.